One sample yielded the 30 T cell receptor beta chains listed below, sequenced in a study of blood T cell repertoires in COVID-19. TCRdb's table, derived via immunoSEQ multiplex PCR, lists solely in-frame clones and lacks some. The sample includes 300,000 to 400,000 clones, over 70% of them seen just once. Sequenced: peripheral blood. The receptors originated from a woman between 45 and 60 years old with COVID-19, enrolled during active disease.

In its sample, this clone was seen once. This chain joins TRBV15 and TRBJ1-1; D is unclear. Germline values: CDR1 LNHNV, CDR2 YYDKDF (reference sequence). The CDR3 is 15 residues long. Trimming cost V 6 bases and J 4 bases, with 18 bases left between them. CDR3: CATSKRAKGGTEAFF. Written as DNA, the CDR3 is TGTGCCACCAGTAAAAGAGCTAAGGGAGGCACTGAAGCTTTCTTT.

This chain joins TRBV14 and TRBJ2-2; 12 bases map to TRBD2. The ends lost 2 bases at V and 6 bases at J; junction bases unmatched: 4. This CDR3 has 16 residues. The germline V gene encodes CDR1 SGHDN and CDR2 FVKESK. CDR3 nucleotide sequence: TGTGCCAGCAGCCAACTAGCGGGAGGGTTTCCCGGGGAGCTGTTTTTT. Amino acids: CASSQLAGGFPGELFF.

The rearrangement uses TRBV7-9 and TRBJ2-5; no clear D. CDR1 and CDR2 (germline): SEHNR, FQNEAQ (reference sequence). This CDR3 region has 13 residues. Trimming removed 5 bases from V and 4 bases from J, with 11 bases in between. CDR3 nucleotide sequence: TGTGCCAGCAGCCGAGATGTGTCAGAGACCCAGTACTTC. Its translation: CASSRDVSETQYF.

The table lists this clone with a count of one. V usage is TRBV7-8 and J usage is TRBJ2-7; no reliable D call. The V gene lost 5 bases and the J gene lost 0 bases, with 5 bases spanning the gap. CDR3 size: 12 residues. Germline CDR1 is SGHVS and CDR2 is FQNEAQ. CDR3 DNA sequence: TGTGCCAGCAGCCGGAGCTCCTACGAGCAGTACTTC. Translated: CASSRSSYEQYF. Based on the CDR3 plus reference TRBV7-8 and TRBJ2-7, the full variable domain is GAGVSQSPRYKVAKRGQDVALRCDPISGHVSLFWYQQALGQGPEFLTYFQNEAQLDKSGLPSDRFFAERPEGSVSTLKIQRTQQEDSAVYLCASSRSSYEQYFGPGTRLTVT.

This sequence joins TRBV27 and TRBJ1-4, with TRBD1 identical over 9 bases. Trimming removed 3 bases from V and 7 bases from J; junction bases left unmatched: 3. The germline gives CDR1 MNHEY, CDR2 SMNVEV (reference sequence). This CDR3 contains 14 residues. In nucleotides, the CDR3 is TGTGCCAGCAGTTTTGGGACAGGGAGTGAAAAACTGTTTTTT. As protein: CASSFGTGSEKLFF.

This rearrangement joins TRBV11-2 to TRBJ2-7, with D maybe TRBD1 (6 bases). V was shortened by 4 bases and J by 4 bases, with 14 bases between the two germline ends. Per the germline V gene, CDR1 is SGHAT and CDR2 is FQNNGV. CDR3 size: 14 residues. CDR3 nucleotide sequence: TGTGCCAGCAGCTCATTACAGGGTAGATACGAGCAGTACTTC. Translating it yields CASSSLQGRYEQYF.

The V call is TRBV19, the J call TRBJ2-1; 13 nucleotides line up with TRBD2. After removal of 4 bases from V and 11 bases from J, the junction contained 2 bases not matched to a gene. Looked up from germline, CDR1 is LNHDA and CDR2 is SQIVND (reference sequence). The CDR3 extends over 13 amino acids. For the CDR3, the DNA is TGTGCCAGTAGTAGACTAGCGGGAGGAAAGCAGTTCTTC. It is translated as CASSRLAGGKQFF.

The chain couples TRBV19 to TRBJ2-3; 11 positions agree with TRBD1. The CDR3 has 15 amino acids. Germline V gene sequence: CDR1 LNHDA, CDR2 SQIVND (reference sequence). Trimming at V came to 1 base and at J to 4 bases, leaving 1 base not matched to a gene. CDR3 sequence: CASSIGTGGADTQYF. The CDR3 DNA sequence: TGTGCCAGTAGTATAGGGACAGGGGGCGCAGATACGCAGTATTTT.

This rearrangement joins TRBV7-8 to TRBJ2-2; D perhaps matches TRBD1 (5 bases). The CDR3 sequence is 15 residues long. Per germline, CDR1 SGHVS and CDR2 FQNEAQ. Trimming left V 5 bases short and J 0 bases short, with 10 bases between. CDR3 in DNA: TGTGCCAGCAGCCAGGGCGGATCGAACACCGGGGAGCTGTTTTTT. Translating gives CASSQGGSNTGELFF.

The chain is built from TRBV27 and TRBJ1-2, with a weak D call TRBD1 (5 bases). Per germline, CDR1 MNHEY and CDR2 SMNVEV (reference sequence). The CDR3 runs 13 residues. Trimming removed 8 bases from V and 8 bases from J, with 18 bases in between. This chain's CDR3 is CASGIPGAYGYTF. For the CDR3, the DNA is TGTGCCAGCGGTATCCCTGGGGCTTACGGCTACACCTTC.

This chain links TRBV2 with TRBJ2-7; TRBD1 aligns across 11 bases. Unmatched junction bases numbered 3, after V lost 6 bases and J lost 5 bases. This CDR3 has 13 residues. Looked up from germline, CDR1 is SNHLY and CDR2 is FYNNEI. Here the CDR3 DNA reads TGTGCCAGCAGGGGGACAGGGGGTAACGAGCAGTACTTC. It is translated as CASRGTGGNEQYF.

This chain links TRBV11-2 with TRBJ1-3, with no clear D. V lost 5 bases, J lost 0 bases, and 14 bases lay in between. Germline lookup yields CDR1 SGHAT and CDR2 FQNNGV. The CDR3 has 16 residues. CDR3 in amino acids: CASSPLAGFSGNTIYF. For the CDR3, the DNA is TGTGCCAGCAGCCCTTTGGCAGGTTTCTCTGGAAACACCATATATTTT.

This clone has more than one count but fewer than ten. The CDR3 sequence: CASSQAGTGGSNQPQHF. CDR3 coding DNA: TGTGCCAGCAGTCAGGCCGGGACTGGAGGTAGCAATCAGCCCCAGCATTTT. V and J are TRBV6-6 and TRBJ1-5; the D gene is possibly TRBD1 (5 bases). Germline loops: CDR1 MNHNY, CDR2 SVGAGI (reference sequence). This CDR3 spans 17 amino acids. Deletions cut 5 bases from V and 0 bases from J, with 17 bases between.

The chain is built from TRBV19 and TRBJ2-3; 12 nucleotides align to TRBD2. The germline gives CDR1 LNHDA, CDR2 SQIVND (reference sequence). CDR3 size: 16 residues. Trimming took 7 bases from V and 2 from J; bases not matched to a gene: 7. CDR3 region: CASKGRLAGDTDTQYF. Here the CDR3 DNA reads TGTGCCAGTAAGGGCAGACTAGCGGGAGACACAGATACGCAGTATTTT.

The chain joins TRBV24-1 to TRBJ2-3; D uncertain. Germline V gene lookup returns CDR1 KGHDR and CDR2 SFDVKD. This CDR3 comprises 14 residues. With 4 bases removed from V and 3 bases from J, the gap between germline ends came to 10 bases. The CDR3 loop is CATSEPRRTDTQYF. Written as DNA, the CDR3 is TGTGCCACCAGTGAACCTAGAAGGACAGATACGCAGTATTTT.

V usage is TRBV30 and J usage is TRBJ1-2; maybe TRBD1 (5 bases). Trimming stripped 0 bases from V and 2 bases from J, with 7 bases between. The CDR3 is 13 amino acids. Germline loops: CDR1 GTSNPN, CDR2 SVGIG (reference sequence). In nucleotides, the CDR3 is TGTGCCTGGAGTGTAGCAGGGAACTATGGCTACACCTTC. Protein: CAWSVAGNYGYTF.

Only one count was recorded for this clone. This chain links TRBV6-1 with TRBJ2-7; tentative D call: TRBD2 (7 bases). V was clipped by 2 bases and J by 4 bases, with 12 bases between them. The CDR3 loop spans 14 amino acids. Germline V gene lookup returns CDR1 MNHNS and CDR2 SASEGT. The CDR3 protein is CASSERGRGYEQYF. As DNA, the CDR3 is TGTGCCAGCAGTGAACGGGGGAGGGGGTACGAGCAGTACTTC.

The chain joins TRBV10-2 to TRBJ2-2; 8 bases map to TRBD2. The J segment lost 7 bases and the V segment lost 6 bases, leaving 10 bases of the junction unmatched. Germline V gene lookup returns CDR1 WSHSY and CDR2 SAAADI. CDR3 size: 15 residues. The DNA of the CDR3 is TGCGCCAGCAGAACCCAGCGGGAGTCGGTCGGGGAGCTGTTTTTT. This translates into CASRTQRESVGELFF.

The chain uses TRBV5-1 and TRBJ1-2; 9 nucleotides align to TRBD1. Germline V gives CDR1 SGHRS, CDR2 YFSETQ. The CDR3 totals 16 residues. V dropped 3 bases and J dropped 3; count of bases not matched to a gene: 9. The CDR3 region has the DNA TGCGCCAGCAGCTATGGGCCGGGACAGGGTTACTATGGCTACACCTTC. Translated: CASSYGPGQGYYGYTF.

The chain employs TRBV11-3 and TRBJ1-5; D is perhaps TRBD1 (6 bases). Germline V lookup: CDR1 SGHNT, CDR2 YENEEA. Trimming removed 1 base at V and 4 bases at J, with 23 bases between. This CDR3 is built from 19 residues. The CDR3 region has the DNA TGTGCCAGCAGCTTAGCTGTCTGGGGGGGCGCGTTTGGTAATCAGCCCCAGCATTTT. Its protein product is CASSLAVWGGAFGNQPQHF.

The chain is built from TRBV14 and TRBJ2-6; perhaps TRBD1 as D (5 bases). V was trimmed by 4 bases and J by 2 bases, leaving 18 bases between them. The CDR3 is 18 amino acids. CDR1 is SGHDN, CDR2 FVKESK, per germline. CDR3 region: CASSPDHPSRAGANVLTF. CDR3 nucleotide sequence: TGTGCCAGCAGCCCAGATCACCCTTCCAGGGCTGGGGCCAACGTCCTGACTTTC.

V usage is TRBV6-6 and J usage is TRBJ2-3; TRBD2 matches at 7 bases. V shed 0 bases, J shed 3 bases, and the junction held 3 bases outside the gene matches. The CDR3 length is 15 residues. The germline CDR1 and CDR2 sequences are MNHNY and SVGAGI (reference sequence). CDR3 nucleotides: TGTGCCAGCAGTTACTCCGGGGGAGGGACAGATACGCAGTATTTT. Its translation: CASSYSGGGTDTQYF.

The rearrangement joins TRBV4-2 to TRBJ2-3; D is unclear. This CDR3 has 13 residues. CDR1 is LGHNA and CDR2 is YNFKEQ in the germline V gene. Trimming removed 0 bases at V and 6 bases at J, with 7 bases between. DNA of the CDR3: TGTGCCAGCAGCCAAGACTGGAGCGATACGCAGTATTTT. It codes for CASSQDWSDTQYF.

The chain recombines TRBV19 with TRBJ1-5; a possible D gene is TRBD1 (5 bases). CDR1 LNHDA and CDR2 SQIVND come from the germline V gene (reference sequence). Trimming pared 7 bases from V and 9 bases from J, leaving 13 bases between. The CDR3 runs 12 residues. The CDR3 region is CASKTGSWPQHF. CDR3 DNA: TGTGCCAGTAAAACAGGTTCTTGGCCCCAGCATTTT.

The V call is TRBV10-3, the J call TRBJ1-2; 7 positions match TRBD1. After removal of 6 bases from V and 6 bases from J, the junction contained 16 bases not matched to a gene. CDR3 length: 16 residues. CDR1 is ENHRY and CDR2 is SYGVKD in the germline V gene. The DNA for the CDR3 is TGTGCCATCAGCACAAGGAGTCAGGGGGTGAGGCATGGCTACACCTTC. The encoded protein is CAISTRSQGVRHGYTF.

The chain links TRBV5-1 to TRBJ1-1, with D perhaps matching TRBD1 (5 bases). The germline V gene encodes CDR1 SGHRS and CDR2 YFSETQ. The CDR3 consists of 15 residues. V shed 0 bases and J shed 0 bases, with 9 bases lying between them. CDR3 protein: CASSLDWGVNTEAFF. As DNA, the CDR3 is TGCGCCAGCAGCTTGGATTGGGGGGTGAACACTGAAGCTTTCTTT.

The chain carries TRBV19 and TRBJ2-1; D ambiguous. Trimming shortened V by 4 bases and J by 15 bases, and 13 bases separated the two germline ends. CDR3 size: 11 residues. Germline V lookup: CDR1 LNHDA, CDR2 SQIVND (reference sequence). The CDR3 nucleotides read TGTGCCAGTAGTAAAGACCGGGTGGCGTTCTTC. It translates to CASSKDRVAFF.

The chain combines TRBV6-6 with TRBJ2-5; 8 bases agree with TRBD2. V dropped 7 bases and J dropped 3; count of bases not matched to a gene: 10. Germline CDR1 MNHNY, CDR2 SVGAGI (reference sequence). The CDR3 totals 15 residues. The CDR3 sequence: CASKFGTSGKETQYF. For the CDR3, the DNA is TGTGCCAGCAAGTTTGGAACTAGCGGAAAAGAGACCCAGTACTTC.

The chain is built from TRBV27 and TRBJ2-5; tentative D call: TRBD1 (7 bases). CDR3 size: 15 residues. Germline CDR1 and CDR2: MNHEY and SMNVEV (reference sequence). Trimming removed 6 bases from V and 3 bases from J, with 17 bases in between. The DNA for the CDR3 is TGTGCCAGCAGATGGGCCAGGGGGGCGAAAGAGACCCAGTACTTC. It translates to CASRWARGAKETQYF.

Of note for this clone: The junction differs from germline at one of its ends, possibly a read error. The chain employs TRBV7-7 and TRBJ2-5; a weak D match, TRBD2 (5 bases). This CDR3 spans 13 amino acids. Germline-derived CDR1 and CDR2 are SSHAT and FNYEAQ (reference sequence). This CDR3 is CASSRRGQETQYF. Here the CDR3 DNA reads TGTGCTAGCAGCCGACGGGGTCAAGAGACCCAGTACTTC.